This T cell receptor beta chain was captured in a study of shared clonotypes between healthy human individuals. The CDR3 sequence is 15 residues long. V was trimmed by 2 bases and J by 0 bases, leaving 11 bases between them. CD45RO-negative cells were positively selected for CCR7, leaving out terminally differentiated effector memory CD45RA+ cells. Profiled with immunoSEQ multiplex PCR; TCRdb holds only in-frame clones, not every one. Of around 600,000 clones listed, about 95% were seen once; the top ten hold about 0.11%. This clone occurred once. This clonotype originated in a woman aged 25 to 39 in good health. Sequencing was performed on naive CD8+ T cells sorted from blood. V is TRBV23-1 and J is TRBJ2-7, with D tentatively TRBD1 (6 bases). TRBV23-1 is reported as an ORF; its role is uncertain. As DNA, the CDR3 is TGCGCCAGCAGTCAAAACAGGACAGCCTCCTACGAGCAGTACTTC. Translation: CASSQNRTASYEQYF.